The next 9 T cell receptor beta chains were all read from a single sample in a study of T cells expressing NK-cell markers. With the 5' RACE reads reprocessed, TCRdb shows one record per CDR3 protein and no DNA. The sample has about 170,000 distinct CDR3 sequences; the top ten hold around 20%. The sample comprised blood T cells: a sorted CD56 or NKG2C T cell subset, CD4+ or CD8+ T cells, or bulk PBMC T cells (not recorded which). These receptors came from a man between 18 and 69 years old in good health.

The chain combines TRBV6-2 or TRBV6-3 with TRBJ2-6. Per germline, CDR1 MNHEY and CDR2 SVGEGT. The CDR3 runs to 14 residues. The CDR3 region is CASSYNSGANVLTF.

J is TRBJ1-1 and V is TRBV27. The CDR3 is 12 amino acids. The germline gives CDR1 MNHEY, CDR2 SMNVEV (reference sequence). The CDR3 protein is CASGYQNTEAFF.

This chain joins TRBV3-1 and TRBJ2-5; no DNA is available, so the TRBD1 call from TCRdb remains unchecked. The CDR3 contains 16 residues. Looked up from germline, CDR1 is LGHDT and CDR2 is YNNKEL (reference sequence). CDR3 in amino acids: CASSQDLGGAWETQYF.

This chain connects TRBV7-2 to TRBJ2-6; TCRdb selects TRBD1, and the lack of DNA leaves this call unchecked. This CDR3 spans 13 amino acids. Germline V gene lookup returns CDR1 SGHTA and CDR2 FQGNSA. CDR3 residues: CASSLVPTDVLTF.

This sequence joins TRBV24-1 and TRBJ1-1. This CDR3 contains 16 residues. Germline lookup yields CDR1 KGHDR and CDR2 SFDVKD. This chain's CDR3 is CATSVPGGGWNTEAFF.

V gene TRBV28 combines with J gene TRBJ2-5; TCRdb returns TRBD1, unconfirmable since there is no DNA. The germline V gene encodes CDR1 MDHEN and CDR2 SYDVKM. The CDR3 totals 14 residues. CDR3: CASGVREPPETQYF.

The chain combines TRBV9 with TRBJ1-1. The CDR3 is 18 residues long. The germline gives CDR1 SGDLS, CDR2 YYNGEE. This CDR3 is CASSVYDRGRLLNTEAFF.

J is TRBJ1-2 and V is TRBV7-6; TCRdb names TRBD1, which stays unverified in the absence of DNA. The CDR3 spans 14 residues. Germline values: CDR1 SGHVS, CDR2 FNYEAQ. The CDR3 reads CASSPRGQSYGYTF.

This CDR3 reads CASSFLKGQPQHF. V and J are TRBV12-3 or TRBV12-4 and TRBJ1-5. The CDR3 is made up of 13 amino acids.